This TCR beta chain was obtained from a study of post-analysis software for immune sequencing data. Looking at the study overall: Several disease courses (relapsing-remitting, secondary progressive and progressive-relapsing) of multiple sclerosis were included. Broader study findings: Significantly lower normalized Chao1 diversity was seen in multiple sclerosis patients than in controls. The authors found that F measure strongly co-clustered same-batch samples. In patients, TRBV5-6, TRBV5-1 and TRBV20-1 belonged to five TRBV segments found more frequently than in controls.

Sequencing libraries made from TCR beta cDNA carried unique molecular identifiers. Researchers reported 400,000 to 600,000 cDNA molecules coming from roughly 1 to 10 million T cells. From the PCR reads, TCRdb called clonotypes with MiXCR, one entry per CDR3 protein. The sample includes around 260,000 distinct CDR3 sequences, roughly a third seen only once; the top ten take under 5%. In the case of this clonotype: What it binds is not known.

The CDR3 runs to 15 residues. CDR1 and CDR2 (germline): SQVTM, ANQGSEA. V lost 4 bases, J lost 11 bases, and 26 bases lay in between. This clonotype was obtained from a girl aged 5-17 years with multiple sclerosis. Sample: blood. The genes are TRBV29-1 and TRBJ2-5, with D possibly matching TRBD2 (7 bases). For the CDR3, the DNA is TGCAGCGTTGGGGAAAGCGGGACATCCTACAATGAGCAGTACTTC. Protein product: CSVGESGTSYNEQYF.